The 11 T cell receptor beta chains presented below share a single source sample, sequenced in a study of cytomegalovirus exposure and HLA in healthy donors. Primers included in the PCR were 60 Vbeta and 13 Jbeta primers. Generated by immunoSEQ multiplex PCR, the TCRdb table keeps only in-frame clones and is missing some. The table shows 100,000 to 150,000 clones, with about 79% occurring only once. The source material was PBMCs. The receptors here all came from a man aged 50 to 59 in good health and CMV-seronegative.

This chain uses TRBV6-1 with TRBJ2-7; 9 positions match TRBD1. Trimming took 5 bases from V and 2 from J; bases not matched to a gene: 7. CDR3 length: 15 residues. Germline V gene sequence: CDR1 MNHNS, CDR2 SASEGT. The CDR3 sequence: CASSPVRDRAYEQYF. The CDR3 nucleotides read TGTGCCAGCAGTCCCGTCCGGGACAGGGCCTACGAGCAGTACTTC.

The chain combines TRBV19 with TRBJ1-2; tentative D call: TRBD1 (5 bases). In germline, CDR1 is LNHDA, CDR2 SQIVND (reference sequence). Trimming took 5 bases from V and 4 from J, leaving 8 bases between them. CDR3 length: 12 residues. The CDR3 DNA reads TGTGCCAGTAGTCAGGGAATCTATGGCTACACCTTC. Amino acid sequence: CASSQGIYGYTF.

The V and J genes are TRBV6-5 and TRBJ1-1; D is undetermined. CDR1 is MNHEY, CDR2 SVGAGI, per germline. The CDR3 extends over 13 amino acids. V was clipped by 4 bases and J by 1 base, with 7 bases between them. Here the CDR3 reads CASSLERNTEAFF. CDR3 coding DNA: TGTGCCAGCAGTTTGGAGCGGAACACTGAAGCTTTCTTT.

This chain links TRBV10-3 with TRBJ1-4, with 10 bases fitting TRBD1. Germline CDR1 reads ENHRY; CDR2 reads SYGVKD. V gave up 2 bases and J gave up 1 base; unmatched junction bases: 10. The CDR3 runs 19 residues. In DNA form, the CDR3 reads TGTGCCATCAGTGAGGCCGGGACAGGGGTTAGAGAAACTAATGAAAAACTGTTTTTT. Translating it yields CAISEAGTGVRETNEKLFF.

The V gene is TRBV7-2, the J gene TRBJ1-1; no definite D call. V dropped 1 base and J dropped 1 base, with 7 bases sitting between them. CDR3 length: 14 residues. Germline values: CDR1 SGHTA, CDR2 FQGNSA. The CDR3 reads CASSLVAGNTEAFF. The CDR3 coding sequence is TGTGCCAGCAGCTTAGTCGCGGGGAACACTGAAGCTTTCTTT.

The rearrangement links TRBV30 to TRBJ1-5, with D perhaps matching TRBD1 (5 bases). Looked up from germline, CDR1 is GTSNPN and CDR2 is SVGIG (reference sequence). CDR3 length: 15 amino acids. V was trimmed by 1 base and J by 0 bases, leaving 10 bases between them. In DNA, the CDR3 is TGTGCCTGGAGTGGACAGTTTTATAGCAATCAGCCCCAGCATTTT. Protein product: CAWSGQFYSNQPQHF.

The chain carries TRBV7-9 and TRBJ1-2; D gene ambiguous. Germline CDR1 reads SEHNR; CDR2 reads FQNEAQ (reference sequence). CDR3 length: 12 amino acids. Trimming cost V 2 bases and J 8 bases, with 9 bases left between them. In DNA, the CDR3 is TGTGCCAGCAGCTTAAGCGAGTTCGGCTACACCTTC. Protein product: CASSLSEFGYTF.

This chain joins TRBV2 and TRBJ2-7; D is unresolved. Germline values: CDR1 SNHLY, CDR2 FYNNEI. Trimming left V 5 bases short and J 7 bases short, with 15 bases between. There are 13 residues in the CDR3. The CDR3 bases are TGTGCCAGCAGTTCCGTCACCGGCGGTGAGCAGTACTTC. Amino acids: CASSSVTGGEQYF.

This chain joins TRBV30 and TRBJ2-3, with no clear D. This CDR3 region has 12 residues. From germline, CDR1 is GTSNPN and CDR2 SVGIG (reference sequence). With 7 bases removed from V and 0 bases from J, the gap between germline ends came to 8 bases. This CDR3 is CASTGSTDTQYF. The CDR3 nucleotides read TGTGCCTCTACGGGTAGCACAGATACGCAGTATTTT.

The chain uses TRBV5-4 and TRBJ2-5; 7 positions agree with TRBD1. The J call is uncertain, as TRBJ2-7 better fits the DNA end. CDR1 and CDR2 (germline): SGHNT, YYREEE (reference sequence). This CDR3 is 14 amino acids long. The CDR3 protein is CASSLRTGSYEQYF. For the CDR3, the DNA is TGTGCCAGCAGCTTGCGGACAGGATCCTACGAGCAGTACTTC.

The rearrangement uses TRBV7-9 and TRBJ1-1; 10 bases are a match to TRBD1. The germline V gene encodes CDR1 SEHNR and CDR2 FQNEAQ (reference sequence). CDR3 length: 16 amino acids. Trimming at V came to 5 bases and at J to 5 bases, leaving 11 bases not matched to a gene. The CDR3 region is CASSHGQGEGRTEAFF. The CDR3 coding sequence is TGTGCCAGCAGCCACGGACAGGGGGAAGGTAGGACTGAAGCTTTCTTT.